Each of the 5 T cell receptor beta chains below was sequenced from the same sample in a study of blood T cell repertoires in COVID-19. Sequencing used immunoSEQ multiplex PCR; TCRdb keeps in-frame clones, though not all of them. The repertoire consists of 200,000 to 250,000 clones, with approximately 80% occurring once and the leading ten covering about 2%. Sample: PBMCs or T cells enriched from blood (not recorded which). The receptors come from a man between 60 and 70 years old who had recovered from COVID-19.

V and J are TRBV5-1 and TRBJ1-4, with 7 nucleotides matching TRBD1. CDR1 SGHRS and CDR2 YFSETQ come from the germline V gene. The V segment lost 0 bases and the J segment 6 bases; nucleotides outside the gene matches: 5. There are 15 residues in the CDR3. The CDR3 reads CASSLEGQKHEKLFF. CDR3 in DNA: TGCGCCAGCAGCTTGGAGGGACAGAAGCATGAAAAACTGTTTTTT.

The chain combines TRBV5-1 with TRBJ1-5, with D perhaps matching TRBD1 (5 bases). Germline lookup yields CDR1 SGHRS and CDR2 YFSETQ. The V gene lost 4 bases and the J gene lost 0 bases, with 11 bases spanning the gap. The CDR3 consists of 15 residues. For the CDR3, the DNA is TGCGCCAGCAGCCTAGACAGTTTTAGCAATCAGCCCCAGCATTTT. It specifies CASSLDSFSNQPQHF. The full variable domain, completed using reference TRBV5-1 and TRBJ1-5, is KAGVTQTPRYLIKTRGQQVTLSCSPISGHRSVSWYQQTPGQGLQFLFEYFSETQRNKGNFPGRFSGRQFSNSRSEMNVSTLELGDSALYLCASSLDSFSNQPQHFGDGTRLSIL.

In its sample, this clone was seen a few times. The chain has TRBV7-2 and TRBJ2-7; the match to TRBD1 covers 8 bases. The V segment lost 3 bases and the J segment 6 bases; nucleotides outside the gene matches: 4. The CDR3 has 13 amino acids. Germline assignment: CDR1 SGHTA and CDR2 FQGNSA. CDR3 sequence (DNA): TGTGCCAGCAGCTTCGACAGGGGTCCCGAGCAGTACTTC. This sequence encodes CASSFDRGPEQYF.

The chain has TRBV5-1 and TRBJ1-6, with 8 bases that match TRBD1. V shed 0 bases and J 7 bases; nucleotides not matched to a gene: 3. CDR1 and CDR2 (germline): SGHRS, YFSETQ. The CDR3 totals 15 residues. The CDR3 sequence: CASSLETGVNSPLHF. CDR3 DNA sequence: TGCGCCAGCAGCTTGGAGACAGGGGTCAATTCACCCCTCCACTTT.

The gene calls are TRBV20-1 and TRBJ1-4, with TRBD1 matching 8 bases. The germline gives CDR1 DFQATT, CDR2 SNEGSKA (reference sequence). The CDR3 totals 13 residues. V dropped 3 bases and J dropped 7; count of bases not matched to a gene: 4. The DNA for the CDR3 is TGCAGTGCTAGTTTGGACAGGGTTGAAAAACTGTTTTTT. It specifies CSASLDRVEKLFF.